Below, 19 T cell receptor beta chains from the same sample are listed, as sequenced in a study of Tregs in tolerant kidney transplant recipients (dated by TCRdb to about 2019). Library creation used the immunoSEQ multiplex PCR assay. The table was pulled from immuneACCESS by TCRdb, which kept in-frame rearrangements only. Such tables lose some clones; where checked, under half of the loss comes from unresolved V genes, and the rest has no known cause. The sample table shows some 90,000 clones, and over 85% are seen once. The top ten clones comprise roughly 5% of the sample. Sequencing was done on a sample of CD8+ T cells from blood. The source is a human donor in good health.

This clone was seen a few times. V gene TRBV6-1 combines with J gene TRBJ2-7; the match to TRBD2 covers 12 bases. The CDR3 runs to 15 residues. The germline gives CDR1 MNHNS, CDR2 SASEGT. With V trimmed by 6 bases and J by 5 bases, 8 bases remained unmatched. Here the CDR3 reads CASSLLAGGYDEQYF. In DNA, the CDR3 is TGTGCCAGCAGCCTCCTAGCGGGAGGGTACGACGAGCAGTACTTC.

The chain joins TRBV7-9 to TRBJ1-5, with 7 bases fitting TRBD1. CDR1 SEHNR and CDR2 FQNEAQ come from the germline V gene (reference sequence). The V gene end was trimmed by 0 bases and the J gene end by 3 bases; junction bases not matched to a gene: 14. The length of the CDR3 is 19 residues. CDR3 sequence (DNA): TGTGCCAGCAGCTTAGCGTACCAGCAGGGGGTGAGAGACAATCAGCCCCAGCATTTT. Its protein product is CASSLAYQQGVRDNQPQHF. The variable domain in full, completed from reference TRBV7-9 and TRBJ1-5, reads DTGVSQNPRHKITKRGQNVTFRCDPISEHNRLYWYRQTLGQGPEFLTYFQNEAQLEKSRLLSDRFSAERPKGSFSTLEIQRTEQGDSAMYLCASSLAYQQGVRDNQPQHFGDGTRLSIL.

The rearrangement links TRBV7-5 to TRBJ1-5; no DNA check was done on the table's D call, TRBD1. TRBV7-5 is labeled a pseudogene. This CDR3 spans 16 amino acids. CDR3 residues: CARSLASDRGRQPQHF. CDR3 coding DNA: TGTGCCAGAAGCTTAGCGTCGGACAGGGGGCGACAGCCCCAGCATTTT.

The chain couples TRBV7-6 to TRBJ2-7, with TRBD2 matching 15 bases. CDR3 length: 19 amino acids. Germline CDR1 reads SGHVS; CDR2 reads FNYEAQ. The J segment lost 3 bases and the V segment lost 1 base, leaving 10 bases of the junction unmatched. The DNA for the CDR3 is TGTGCCAGCAGCTTAGATCGGACTAGCGGGAGGGCCCTTAGCTACGAGCAGTACTTC. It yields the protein CASSLDRTSGRALSYEQYF. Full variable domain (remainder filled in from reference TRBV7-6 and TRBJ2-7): GAGVSQSPRYKVTKRGQDVALRCDPISGHVSLYWYRQALGQGPEFLTYFNYEAQQDKSGLPNDRFSAERPEGSISTLTIQRTEQRDSAMYRCASSLDRTSGRALSYEQYFGPGTRLTVT.

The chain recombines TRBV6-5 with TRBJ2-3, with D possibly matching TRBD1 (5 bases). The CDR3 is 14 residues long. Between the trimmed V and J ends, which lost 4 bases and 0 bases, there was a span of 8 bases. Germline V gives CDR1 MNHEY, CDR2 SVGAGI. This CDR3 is CASSFDSSTDTQYF. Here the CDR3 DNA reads TGTGCCAGCAGTTTCGACAGTAGCACAGATACGCAGTATTTT.

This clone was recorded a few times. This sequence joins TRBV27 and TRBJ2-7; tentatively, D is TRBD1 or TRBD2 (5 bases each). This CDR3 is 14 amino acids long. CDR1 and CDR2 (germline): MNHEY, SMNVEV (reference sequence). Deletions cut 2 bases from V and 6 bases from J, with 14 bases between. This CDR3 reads CASSLGGGLGEQYF. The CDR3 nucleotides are TGTGCCAGCAGTTTAGGTGGGGGTCTGGGCGAGCAGTACTTC.

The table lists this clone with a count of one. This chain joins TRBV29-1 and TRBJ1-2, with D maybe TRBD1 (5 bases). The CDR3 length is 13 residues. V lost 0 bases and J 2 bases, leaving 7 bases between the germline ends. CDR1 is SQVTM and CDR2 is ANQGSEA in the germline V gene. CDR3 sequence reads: CSVEEGLNYGYTF. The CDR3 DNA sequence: TGCAGCGTTGAAGAGGGACTAAACTATGGCTACACCTTC.

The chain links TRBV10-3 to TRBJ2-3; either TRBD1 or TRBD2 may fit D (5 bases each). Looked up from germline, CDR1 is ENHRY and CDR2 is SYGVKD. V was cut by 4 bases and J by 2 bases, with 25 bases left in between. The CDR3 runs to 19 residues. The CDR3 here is CAISGGDGENPVITDTQYF. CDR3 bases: TGTGCCATCAGTGGAGGGGACGGAGAAAACCCGGTAATCACAGATACGCAGTATTTT.

CDR3 sequence (DNA): TGTGCCTGGAATGGGGATCTAGCGGGAGAGGAGACCCAGTACTTC. It specifies CAWNGDLAGEETQYF. The chain combines TRBV30 with TRBJ2-5; 10 nucleotides align to TRBD2. The CDR3 sequence is 15 residues long. V shed 4 bases and J 5 bases; nucleotides not matched to a gene: 10. The germline V gene encodes CDR1 GTSNPN and CDR2 SVGIG (reference sequence).

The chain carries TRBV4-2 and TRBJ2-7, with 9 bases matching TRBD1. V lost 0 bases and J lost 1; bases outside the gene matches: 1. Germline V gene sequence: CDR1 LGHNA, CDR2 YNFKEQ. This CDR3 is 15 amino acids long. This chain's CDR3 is CASSQEGTGSYEQYF. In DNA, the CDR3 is TGTGCCAGCAGCCAAGAGGGGACAGGGTCCTACGAGCAGTACTTC.

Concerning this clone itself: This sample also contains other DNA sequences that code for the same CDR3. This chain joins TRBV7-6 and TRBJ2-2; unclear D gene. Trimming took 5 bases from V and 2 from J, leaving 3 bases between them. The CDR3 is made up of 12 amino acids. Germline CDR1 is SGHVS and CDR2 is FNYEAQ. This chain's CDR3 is CASSPNTGELFF. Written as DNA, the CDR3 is TGTGCCAGCAGCCCTAACACCGGGGAGCTGTTTTTT.

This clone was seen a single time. This chain's CDR3 is CASSVSRDLGIYGYTF. The CDR3 region has the DNA TGTGCCAGCAGCGTGTCGAGAGATCTTGGGATTTATGGCTACACCTTC. The chain is built from TRBV9 and TRBJ1-2; D unresolved. The V and J ends lost 2 bases and 5 bases respectively, with 19 bases between them. Per germline, CDR1 SGDLS and CDR2 YYNGEE. The CDR3 loop spans 16 amino acids.

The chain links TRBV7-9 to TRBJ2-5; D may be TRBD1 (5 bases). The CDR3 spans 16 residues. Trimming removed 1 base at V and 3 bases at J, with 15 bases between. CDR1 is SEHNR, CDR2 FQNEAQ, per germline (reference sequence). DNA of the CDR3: TGTGCCAGCAGCTTAGTTTCAGGGAAAGGGGAAGAGACCCAGTACTTC. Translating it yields CASSLVSGKGEETQYF.

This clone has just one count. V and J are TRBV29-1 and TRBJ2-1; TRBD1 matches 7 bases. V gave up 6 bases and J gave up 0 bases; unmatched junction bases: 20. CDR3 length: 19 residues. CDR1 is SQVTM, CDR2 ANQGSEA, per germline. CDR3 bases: TGCAGCGTGGCCCCAAAAAACCCACAGGGGCCCAGCTCCTACAATGAGCAGTTCTTC. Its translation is CSVAPKNPQGPSSYNEQFF.

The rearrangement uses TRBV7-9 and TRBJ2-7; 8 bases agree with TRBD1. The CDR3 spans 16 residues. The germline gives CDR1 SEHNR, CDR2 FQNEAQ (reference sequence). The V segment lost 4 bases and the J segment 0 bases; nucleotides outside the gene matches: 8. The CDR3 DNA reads TGTGCCAGCAGCTATGGGGACAGGCGACTCTCCTACGAGCAGTACTTC. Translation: CASSYGDRRLSYEQYF.

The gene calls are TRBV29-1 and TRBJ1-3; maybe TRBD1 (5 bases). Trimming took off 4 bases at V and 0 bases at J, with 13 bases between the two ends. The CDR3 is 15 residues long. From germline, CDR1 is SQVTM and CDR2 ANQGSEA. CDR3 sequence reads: CSVGGGISSGNTIYF. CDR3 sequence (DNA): TGCAGCGTTGGTGGGGGGATCAGCTCTGGAAACACCATATATTTT.

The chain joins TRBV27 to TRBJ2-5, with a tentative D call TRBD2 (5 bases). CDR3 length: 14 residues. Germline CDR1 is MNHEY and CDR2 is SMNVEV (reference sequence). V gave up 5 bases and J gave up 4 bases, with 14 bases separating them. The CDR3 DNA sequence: TGTGCCAGCAGTAGTGCGGGTTTTGGAGAGACCCAGTACTTC. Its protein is CASSSAGFGETQYF.

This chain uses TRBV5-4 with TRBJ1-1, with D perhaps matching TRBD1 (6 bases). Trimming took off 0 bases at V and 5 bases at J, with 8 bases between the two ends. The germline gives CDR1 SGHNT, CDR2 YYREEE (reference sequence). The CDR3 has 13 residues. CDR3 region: CASSLEGGTEAFF. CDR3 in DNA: TGTGCCAGCAGCTTGGAAGGGGGGACTGAAGCTTTCTTT.

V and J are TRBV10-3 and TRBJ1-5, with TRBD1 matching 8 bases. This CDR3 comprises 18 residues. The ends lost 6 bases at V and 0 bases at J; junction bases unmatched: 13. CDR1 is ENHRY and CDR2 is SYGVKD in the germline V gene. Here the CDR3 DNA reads TGTGCCATCAGGGTGACAGGGGCCCCCCTTAATAGCAATCAGCCCCAGCATTTT. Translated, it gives CAIRVTGAPLNSNQPQHF.